This TCR beta chain stems from a study of shared clonotypes between healthy human individuals. A note on this clone: What it binds is unknown.

There are 15 residues in the CDR3. Findings of the study overall: Generation probability values for non-shared clonotypes were lower than those for clonotypes shared by all four donors. Rarefaction showed sorted-subset sequencing was incomplete despite large depth.

Sorted-subset replicate PCR reactions contained 150 to 200 ng DNA, corresponding to about 30,000 T cell genomes. The protocol was immunoSEQ multiplex PCR, while the TCRdb copy is restricted to in-frame clones and leaves out a portion. The sample has nearly 1 million clones, 76% seen once. The receptor was derived from a man younger than 30 in good health. Sequencing was carried out using memory CD4+ T cells sorted from blood. Subset here: CD45RA-negative fraction. This chain uses TRBV21-1 with TRBJ1-2. TRBV21-1 is termed a pseudogene. CDR3 region: CASSKARFLGYGYTF. CDR3 nucleotides: TGTGCCAGCAGCAAAGCGCGCTTCTTAGGGTATGGCTACACCTTC.